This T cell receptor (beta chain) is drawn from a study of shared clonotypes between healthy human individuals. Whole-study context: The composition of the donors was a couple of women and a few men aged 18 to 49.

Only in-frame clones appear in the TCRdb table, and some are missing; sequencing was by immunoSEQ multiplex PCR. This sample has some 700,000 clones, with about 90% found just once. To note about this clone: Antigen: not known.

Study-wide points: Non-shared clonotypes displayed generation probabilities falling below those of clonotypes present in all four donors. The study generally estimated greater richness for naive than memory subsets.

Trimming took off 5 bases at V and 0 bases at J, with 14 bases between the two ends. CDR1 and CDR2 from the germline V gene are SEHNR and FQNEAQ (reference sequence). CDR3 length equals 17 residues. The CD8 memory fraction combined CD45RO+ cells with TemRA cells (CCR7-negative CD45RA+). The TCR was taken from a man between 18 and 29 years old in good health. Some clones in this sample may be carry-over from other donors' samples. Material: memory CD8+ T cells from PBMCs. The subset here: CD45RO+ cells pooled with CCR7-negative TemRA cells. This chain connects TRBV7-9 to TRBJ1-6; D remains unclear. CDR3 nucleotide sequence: TGTGCCAGCAGCCCTAGTGGGCAGAGCTCCTATAATTCACCCCTCCACTTT. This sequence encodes CASSPSGQSSYNSPLHF.